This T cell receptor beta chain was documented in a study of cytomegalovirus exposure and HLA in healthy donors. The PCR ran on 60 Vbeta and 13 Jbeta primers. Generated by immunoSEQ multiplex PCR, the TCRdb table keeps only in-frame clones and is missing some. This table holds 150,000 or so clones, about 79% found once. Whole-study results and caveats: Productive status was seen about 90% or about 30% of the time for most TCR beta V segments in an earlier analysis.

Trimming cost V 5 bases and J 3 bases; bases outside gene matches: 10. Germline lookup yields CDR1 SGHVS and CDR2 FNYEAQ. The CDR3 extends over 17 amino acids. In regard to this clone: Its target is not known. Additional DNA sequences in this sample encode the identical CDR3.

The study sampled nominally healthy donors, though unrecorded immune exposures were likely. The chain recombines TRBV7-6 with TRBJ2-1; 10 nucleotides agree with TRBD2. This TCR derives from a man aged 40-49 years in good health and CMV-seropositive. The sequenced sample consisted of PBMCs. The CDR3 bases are TGTGCCAGCAGCCAACCCAATCTAGCGGGAGACTACAATGAGCAGTTCTTC. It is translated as CASSQPNLAGDYNEQFF.